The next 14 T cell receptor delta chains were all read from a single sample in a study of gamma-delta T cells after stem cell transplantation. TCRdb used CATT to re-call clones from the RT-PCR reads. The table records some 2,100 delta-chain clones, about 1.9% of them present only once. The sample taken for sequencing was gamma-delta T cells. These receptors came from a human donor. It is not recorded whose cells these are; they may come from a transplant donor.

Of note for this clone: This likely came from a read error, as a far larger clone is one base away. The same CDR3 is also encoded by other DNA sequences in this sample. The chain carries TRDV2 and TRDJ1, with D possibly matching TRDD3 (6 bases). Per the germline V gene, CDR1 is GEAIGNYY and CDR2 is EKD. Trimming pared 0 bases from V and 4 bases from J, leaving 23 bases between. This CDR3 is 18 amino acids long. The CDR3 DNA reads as TGTGCCTGTGACACCGCCGATGGGGGGTACGCGAAAGGCGATAAACTCATCTTT. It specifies CACDTADGGYAKGDKLIF.

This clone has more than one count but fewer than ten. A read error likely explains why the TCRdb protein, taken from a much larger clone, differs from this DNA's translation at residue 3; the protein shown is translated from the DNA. The CDR3 DNA sequence: TGTGCCTATGACACCGTTGGGGTAAACACCGATAAACTCATCTTT. Translating gives CAYDTVGVNTDKLIF. The rearrangement links TRDV2 to TRDJ1, with D possibly matching TRDD3 (5 bases). Germline CDR1 is GEAIGNYY and CDR2 is EKD. CDR3 size: 15 residues.

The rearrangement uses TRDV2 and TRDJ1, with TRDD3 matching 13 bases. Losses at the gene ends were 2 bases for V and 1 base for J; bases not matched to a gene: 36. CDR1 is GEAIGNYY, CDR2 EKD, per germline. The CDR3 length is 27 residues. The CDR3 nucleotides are TGTGCCTGTGACAAATTACTACAACCTATTCCCAATCCCGTACTGGGGGATACGCAAGCCCTCACCGATAAACTCATCTTT. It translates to CACDKLLQPIPNPVLGDTQALTDKLIF.

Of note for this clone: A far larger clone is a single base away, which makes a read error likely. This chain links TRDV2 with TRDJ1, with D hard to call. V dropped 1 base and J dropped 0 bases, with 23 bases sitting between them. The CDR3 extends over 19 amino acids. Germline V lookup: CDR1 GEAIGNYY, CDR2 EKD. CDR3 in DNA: TGTGCCTGTGACACGATAACGAATGGTGTGGAGACGTACACCGATAAACTCATCTTT. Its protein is CACDTITNGVETYTDKLIF.

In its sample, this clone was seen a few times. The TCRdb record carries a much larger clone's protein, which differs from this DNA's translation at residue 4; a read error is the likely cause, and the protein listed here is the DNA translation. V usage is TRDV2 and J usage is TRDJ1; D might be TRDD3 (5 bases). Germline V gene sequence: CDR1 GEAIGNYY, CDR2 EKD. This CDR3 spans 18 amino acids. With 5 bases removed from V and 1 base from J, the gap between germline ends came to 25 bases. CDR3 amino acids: CACGGVVLGGLATDKLIF. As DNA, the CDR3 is TGTGCCTGTGGTGGTGTTGTACTCGGGGGTTTGGCCACCGATAAACTCATCTTT.

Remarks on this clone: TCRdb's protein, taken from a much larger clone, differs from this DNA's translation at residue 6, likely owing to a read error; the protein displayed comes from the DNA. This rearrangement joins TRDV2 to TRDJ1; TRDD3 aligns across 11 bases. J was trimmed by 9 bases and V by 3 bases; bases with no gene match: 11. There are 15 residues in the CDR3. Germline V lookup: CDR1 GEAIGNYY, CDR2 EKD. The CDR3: CACDPLAWGIRELIF. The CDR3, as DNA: TGTGCCTGTGACCCTTTGGCTTGGGGGATACGTGAACTCATCTTT.

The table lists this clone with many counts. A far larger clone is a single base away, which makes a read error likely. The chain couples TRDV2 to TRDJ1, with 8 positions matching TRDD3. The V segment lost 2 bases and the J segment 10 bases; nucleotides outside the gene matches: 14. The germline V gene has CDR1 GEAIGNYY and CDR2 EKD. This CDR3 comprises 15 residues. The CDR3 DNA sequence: TGTGCCTGTGACAAACTACTGGGGGCCCCTGAGGGACTCATCTTT. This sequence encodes CACDKLLGAPEGLIF.

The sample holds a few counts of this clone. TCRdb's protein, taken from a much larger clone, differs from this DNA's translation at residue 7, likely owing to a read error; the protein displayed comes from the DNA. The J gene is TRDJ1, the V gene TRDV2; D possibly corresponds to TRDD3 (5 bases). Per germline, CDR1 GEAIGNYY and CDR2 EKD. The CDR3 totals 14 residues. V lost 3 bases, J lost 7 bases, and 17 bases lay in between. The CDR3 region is CACDQMEDIAKLIF. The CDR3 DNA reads TGTGCCTGTGACCAAATGGAGGATATCGCTAAACTCATCTTT.

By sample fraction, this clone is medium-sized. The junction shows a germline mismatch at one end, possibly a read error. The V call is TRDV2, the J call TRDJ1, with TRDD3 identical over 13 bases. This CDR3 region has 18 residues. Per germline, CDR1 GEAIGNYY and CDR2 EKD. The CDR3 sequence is CACDPVWTGGYATDKLTF. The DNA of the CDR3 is TGTGCCTGTGACCCGGTTTGGACTGGGGGATACGCGACCGATAAACTCACCTTT.

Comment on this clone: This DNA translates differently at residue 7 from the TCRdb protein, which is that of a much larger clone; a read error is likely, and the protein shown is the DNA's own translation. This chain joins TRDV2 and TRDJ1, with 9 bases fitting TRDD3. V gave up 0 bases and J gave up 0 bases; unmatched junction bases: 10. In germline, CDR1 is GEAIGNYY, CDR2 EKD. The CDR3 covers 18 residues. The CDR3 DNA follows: TGTGCCTGTGACACCCTGCTGGGGATACGCGGGGACACCGATAAACTCATCTTT. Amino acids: CACDTLLGIRGDTDKLIF.

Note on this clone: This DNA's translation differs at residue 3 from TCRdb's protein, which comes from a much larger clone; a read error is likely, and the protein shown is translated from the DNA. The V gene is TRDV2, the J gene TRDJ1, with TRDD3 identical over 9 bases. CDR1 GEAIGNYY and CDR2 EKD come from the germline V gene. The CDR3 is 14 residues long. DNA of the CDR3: TGTGCCCGTGACCAAATGGGGGATATCGCTAAACTCATCTTT. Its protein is CARDQMGDIAKLIF.

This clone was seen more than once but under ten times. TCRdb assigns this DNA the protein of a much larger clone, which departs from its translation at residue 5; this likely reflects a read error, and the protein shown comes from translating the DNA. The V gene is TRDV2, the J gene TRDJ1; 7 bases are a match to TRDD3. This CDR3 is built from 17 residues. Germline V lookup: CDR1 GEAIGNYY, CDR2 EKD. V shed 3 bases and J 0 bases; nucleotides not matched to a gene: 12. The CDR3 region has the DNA TGTGCCTGTGACGCGATGGGGGGATCCCGGTACACCGATAAACTCATCTTT. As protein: CACDAMGGSRYTDKLIF.

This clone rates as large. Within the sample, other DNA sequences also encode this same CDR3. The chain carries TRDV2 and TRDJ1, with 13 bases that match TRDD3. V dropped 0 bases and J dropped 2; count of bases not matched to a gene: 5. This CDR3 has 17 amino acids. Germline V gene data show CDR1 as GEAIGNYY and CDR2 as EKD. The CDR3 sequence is CACDTITGGYATDKLIF. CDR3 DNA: TGTGCCTGTGACACCATTACTGGGGGATACGCGACCGATAAACTCATCTTT.

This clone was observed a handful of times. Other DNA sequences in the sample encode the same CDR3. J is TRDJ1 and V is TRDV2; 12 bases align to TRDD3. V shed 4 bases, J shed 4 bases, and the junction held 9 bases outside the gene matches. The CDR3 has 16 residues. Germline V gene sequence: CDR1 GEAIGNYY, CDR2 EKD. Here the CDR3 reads CACDTLLGDTGDKLIF. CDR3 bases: TGTGCCTGTGATACCCTCCTGGGGGATACGGGCGATAAACTCATCTTT.